This T cell receptor beta chain is from a study of cytomegalovirus exposure and HLA in healthy donors listed by TCRdb under 2017. With respect to the entire study: In an earlier analysis of 587 of the donors, 276 Gb of sequence data and some 120 million unique TCR beta sequences from about 179 million T cells were reported. Alongside the repertoire data, information on donor age, sex, ethnicity and CMV serostatus was compiled. Among around 400 genotyped donors of the cohort, an average of approximately 240,000 unique TCR beta nucleotide sequences was sequenced per donor, of which approximately 19% were non-productive. The study profiled the T cell repertoires of 550 to 700 subjects by immunosequencing and related them to cytomegalovirus serostatus. The number of donors typed differed by locus, with 629-630 for A, B, C, DRB1 and DQB1, more than 500 for DQA1, under 610 for DPA1, and about 450 for DPB1. To predict cytomegalovirus infection status, the study brought together high-throughput TCR immunosequencing, statistical association of individual TCRs with disease status, and machine learning. The study aimed to test whether signatures of past pathogen exposure could be identified by cataloging public T cell receptors. Of the roughly 390 genotyped donors, 81% were placed in the genetic ancestry cluster associated with self-reported Caucasian donors. An earlier analysis of 587 of the donors applied high-throughput TCR beta sequencing to assess whether each TCR beta V gene segment acted as functional or pseudogenic. Class I and class II HLA loci were covered by the typing at four-digit resolution. Four to six DR-DQ haplotypes were handled as single units for association and clustering, since linkage in the cohort was strong. In a later genetic analysis, genome-wide SNP genotypes for about 65% of the 666 donors were used, and that subset was treated as a discovery cohort. In a later analysis, previously published TCR beta repertoires from 666 donors were re-analyzed and high-resolution HLA genotyping was added so that TCR occurrence patterns could be studied. Rather than drawing on any new phenotypic data, the later analysis identified candidate immune exposures from TCR beta sequences and the way those sequences occurred across donors. An early release covering around 630 HLA-typed donors comprised roughly 300 gigabases of sequencing data and about 90 million unique TCR sequences. Besides the first cohort of some 670 subjects, a separate validation cohort made up of roughly 130 different subjects was used. All discovery cohort repertoires had been generated on a single sequencing platform. Broad study findings and their caveats: A later analysis found that TCR association rates varied across HLA loci, with DRB1 alleles showing the most associated TCRs and HLA-C alleles the fewest. A few of the identified cytomegalovirus-associated TCR beta chains were confirmed in vitro to be specific for cytomegalovirus antigens. Sequencing depth was assumed to be roughly uniform across donors in the presence/absence analyses, though that assumption may not hold. In both the original and validation cohorts, the classifier was reported to diagnose cytomegalovirus status with high specificity and sensitivity. It was suggested by the authors that the approach could potentially be generalized to other disease states and immunological phenotypes. The sequencing pipeline was judged likely to have produced a cluster of highly shared sequence variants as a technical artifact. According to a later genetic analysis, donors in an Asian-associated ancestry cluster had fewer N-insertions in productive TCRs than the approximately 610-donor mean. A further reported finding was that TCR beta sequences accurately predicted the HLA-A and HLA-B alleles for most subjects in the first cohort. Most CMV-associated TCR beta chains appeared to be HLA-restricted in a later analysis, and the HLA associations seemed to be driven largely by CMV exposure. A total of fewer than 200 TCR beta chains were listed by the study as associated with cytomegalovirus. In this cohort, only TCR beta chains were sequenced, and detectable features were limited by the absence of alpha or paired-chain data. Correlated functional status among segregating V segments might be attributable to linkage disequilibrium, but an unknown experimental factor could not be ruled out. A later analysis associated 15,000 or so TCR beta sequences with specific HLA alleles at a false discovery rate of 0.05. In a later genetic analysis, a missense DCLRE1C variant was associated with V-gene and J-gene trimming of TCR beta chains, and the association was replicated in an independent cohort. The 87-base-pair reads could not distinguish some IMGT-functional V segments, including TRBV6-2 and TRBV6-3, so those segments were excluded. Over 15 rarely observed V segments, including chromosome 9 orphons, were excluded from the earlier analysis of approximately 500 of the donors because counts were too low. In an earlier analysis of fewer than 700 of the donors, most TCR beta V segments appeared in productive rearrangements about 87% or about 30% of the time, broadly matching IMGT annotations. Because HLA typing was unavailable for some donors at each locus, only the typed subset was used in association tests. For the cohort, immune exposure information was limited to CMV serostatus. According to a later analysis, parvovirus B19, influenza, CMV and Epstein-Barr virus appeared linked to several top co-occurrence clusters. In a later analysis, HLA-associated TCR beta chains showed more clonal expansion and lower generation probabilities than non-associated chains that were equally common. When HLA alleles, especially DR and DQ, strongly co-occurred, attributing TCR associations to individual alleles was difficult. Most TCR sequences were observed very rarely across donors, whereas some public TCRs were present in many individuals.

On this clone: The antigen it recognizes is unknown. No qualities accompany the bases; no much larger clone lies one base away.

The cohort consisted of fewer than 700 healthy bone marrow donors. Cohort members were all nominally healthy when sampled, although unrecorded immune exposures were likely present. The donor was CMV seropositive and was included in the group of almost 300 seropositive cohort members. A peripheral blood sample was collected from each donor, and TCR beta sequencing was performed on peripheral blood mononuclear cells. Genomic DNA was extracted from the blood cell samples with the Qiagen DNeasy Blood Extraction Kit. The V and J ends are trimmed by 1 base and 1 base, leaving 13 bases between them. CDR3 length: 16 amino acids, cysteine to phenylalanine. Here the CDR3 DNA is all that survives: 48 bases in frame from base 1. CDR1 MGHRA and CDR2 YSYEKL are derived from the germline V gene. The library was produced with the immunoSEQ multiplex PCR assay. For the multiplex PCR, a mixture combining 60 forward primers for TCR Vbeta segments and 13 reverse primers for TCR Jbeta segments was used. The CDR3 region of rearranged TCR beta genes was amplified from genomic DNA with a multiplex PCR assay. The amplified TCR beta libraries were sequenced on the Illumina HiSeq System as 87-base-pair reads. As for how the authors treated the data: A later analysis tallied about 77 million unique TCR beta chains across the approximately 670 repertoires, and about 10 million of those chains were shared by two or more donors. Raw reads were error-corrected and collapsed into unique sequences by a nearest-neighbor algorithm in which closely related sequences were merged to remove PCR and sequencing errors. To assign V, D and J gene segments, CDR3 sequences were aligned to IMGT reference sequences. Each retained sequence needed at least a six-nucleotide match to both a V gene segment and a J gene segment. Rearrangements were called productive when the CDR3 lacked stop codons and stayed in frame with V and J; all others were non-productive. CDR3 was defined by IMGT convention, running from the second conserved V-encoded cysteine to the conserved J-encoded phenylalanine. Sequences without an unambiguous match to a single V gene segment were excluded from the earlier analysis of almost 600 of the donors. In an earlier analysis of 450 to 750 of the donors, a V segment was called functional when productive rearrangements were above 56.7%, and segregating when the standard deviation between donors exceeded 5%. A statistical classification framework was built to diagnose cytomegalovirus status from the catalog of TCR beta chain sequences. A later analysis assigned V and J genes by comparing TCR nucleotide sequences with IMGT/GENE-DB human TR gene sequences. In a later analysis, CDR3 sequences and most-parsimonious VDJ recombination scenarios were assigned using the TCRdist pipeline. In a later analysis, every TCR beta chain was defined by the combination of its CDR3 amino acid sequence and its V-gene family, and reads without a unique V-gene family were dropped. In a later analysis, 500 to 700 highly shared, low-generation-probability nucleotide sequences were removed to address suspected cross-contamination and a sequencing artifact. In a later analysis, a clonal expansion index for each public chain was calculated from normalized within-repertoire ranks of inferred template counts. A later analysis computed generation probabilities with a VDJ recombination model fitted to out-of-frame rearrangements, and checked the results against IGoR. In a later analysis, hypergeometric tests were used to score TCR-TCR, TCR-HLA and TCR-CMV co-occurrence, with a repertoire-size bias correction applied to TCR pairs. In a later analysis, false discovery rates were estimated by permuting HLA or CMV assignments 20 times. In a later analysis, co-occurring TCRs were grouped using DBSCAN, and TCRdist sequence similarity was added for clustering within HLA-allele-positive subsets. For co-occurrence clustering, repertoires with fewer than 30,000 or more than 120,000 public chains were excluded, along with a handful of repertoires with anomalous nucleotide sharing. TCRdb obtained this table from immuneACCESS and retained in-frame rearrangements with V and J assigned. These tables miss some clones; where compared with another copy, unresolved V genes account for less than half of the shortfall, and the remainder is unexplained. V, J and clone size were drawn from that table, and D and trimming were deduced from the DNA. The sample records approximately 160,000 clones, 80% of which are singletons. The ten biggest clones cover about 7% of the sample.

The sequence came from a man younger than 45 in good health and CMV-seropositive. Sequencing was performed on PBMCs. The chain joins TRBV4-1 to TRBJ1-1; confidence is insufficient to name the D gene. The CDR3 region has the sequence CASSQVPGIQNTEAFF. The DNA sequence is TGCGCCAGCAGCCAAGTCCCCGGGATTCAGAACACTGAAGCTTTCTTT.